This T cell receptor (beta chain) is from a study of control samples from healthy donors and cancer patients. The CDR3 runs to 15 residues. Per germline, CDR1 SGDLS and CDR2 YYNGEE. Trimming took 4 bases from V and 3 from J, leaving 13 bases between them. TCRdb keeps only in-frame clones here, not all; method: immunoSEQ multiplex PCR. The data hold roughly 100,000 clones, with 83% observed a single time. The sequence derives from a woman in her fifties or sixties in good health. The chain uses TRBV9 and TRBJ2-2, with D tentatively TRBD1 or TRBD2 (6 bases each). Input material: blood. The CDR3 DNA is TGTGCCAGCAGCCCGGGGGCGGTGGACACCGGGGAGCTGTTTTTT. Translation gives CASSPGAVDTGELFF.